A selection of T cell receptor beta chains follows, all from one sample in a study of blood T cell repertoires in COVID-19. Profiling relied on immunoSEQ multiplex PCR, and the TCRdb table lists in-frame clones only, not all of them. Among around 170,000 clones listed, around 84% were seen once. Sample: peripheral blood. These receptors all come from a man aged 25-45 years with active or convalescent COVID-19. Each CDR3 is given with its conserved first and last residue. D genes are given only for firm matches. The listing skips clone size in some rows; elsewhere it reads once, few, many or a size class.

. | once | TRBJ1-2 | TRBV7-9 | CASSPPGTPGYGYTF | TGTGCCAGCAGCCCCCCCGGGACTCCGGGCTATGGCTACACCTTC
. | . | TRBJ2-7 | TRBV27 | CASSFSGRYEQYF | TGTGCCAGCAGTTTCAGCGGTCGCTACGAGCAGTACTTC
TRBD1 | . | TRBJ2-5 | TRBV28 | CASSSSGTGPRRETQYF | TGTGCCAGCAGTTCCTCGGGGACAGGGCCCCGTCGGGAGACCCAGTACTTC
. | . | TRBJ2-2 | TRBV4-3 | CASSPTIDLGGTGELFF | TGCGCCAGCAGCCCAACAATAGACTTGGGGGGCACCGGGGAGCTGTTTTTT
. | once | TRBJ1-3 | TRBV5-1 | CASSSGRGGSGNTIYF | TGCGCCAGCAGCTCGGGTAGAGGGGGCTCTGGAAACACCATATATTTT
TRBD2 | . | TRBJ2-5 | TRBV6-6 | CASTDSSVPGGTQYF | TGTGCCAGCACCGACTCTTCGGTGCCGGGGGGGACCCAGTACTTC
. | . | TRBJ1-1 | TRBV6-5 | CASSYSGEAFF | TGTGCCAGCAGTTATTCAGGGGAAGCTTTCTTT
TRBD2 | . | TRBJ2-7 | TRBV11-3 | CASSLGTSGPYEQYF | TGTGCCAGCAGCTTAGGGACTAGCGGGCCCTACGAGCAGTACTTC
TRBD1 | . | TRBJ2-1 | TRBV2 | CASTLLPGQEQFF | TGTGCCAGCACCCTCCTCCCGGGACAGGAGCAGTTCTTC
. | . | TRBJ2-7 | TRBV14 | CASSQVWPDTYEQYF | TGTGCCAGCAGCCAAGTGTGGCCAGATACCTACGAGCAGTACTTC
. | . | TRBJ1-2 | TRBV6-5 | CAILDRNYGYTF | TGTGCCATCCTAGACAGGAACTATGGCTACACCTTC
. | . | TRBJ2-7 | TRBV6-5 | CASSNPQGSYEQYF | TGTGCCAGCAGCAACCCACAGGGATCGTACGAGCAGTACTTC
TRBD1 | few | TRBJ1-1 | TRBV6-5 | CASSYSQGAAFF | TGTGCCAGCAGTTACTCCCAGGGGGCCGCTTTCTTT
TRBD1 | . | TRBJ1-1 | TRBV19 | CATGSVFTEAFF | TGTGCGACAGGGTCGGTTTTCACTGAAGCTTTCTTT
TRBD2 | . | TRBJ2-5 | TRBV5-4 | CASSSPSGGRETQYF | TGTGCCAGCAGCTCCCCTTCGGGGGGAAGGGAGACCCAGTACTTC
TRBD1 | . | TRBJ1-2 | TRBV2 | CASSNLGQGGYTF | TGTGCCAGCAGTAACTTAGGACAGGGCGGCTACACCTTC
TRBD1 | . | TRBJ2-1 | TRBV19 | CATQGRDRGSYNEQFF | TGTGCCACCCAGGGTCGGGACAGGGGGTCGTACAATGAGCAGTTCTTC
. | . | TRBJ1-2 | TRBV18 | CASSPRGGAGSPFYGYTF | TGTGCCAGCTCACCAAGGGGGGGCGCAGGCTCCCCCTTTTATGGCTACACCTTC
. | few | TRBJ2-7 | TRBV3-1/TRBV3-2 | CASRGTFTYEQYF | TGTGCCAGCAGAGGGACTTTCACCTACGAGCAGTACTTC
TRBD1 | few | TRBJ1-2 | TRBV27 | CASGQGNYGYTF | TGTGCCAGCGGACAGGGGAACTATGGCTACACCTTC
. | . | TRBJ1-2 | TRBV14 | CASSPPRGNYGYTF | TGTGCCAGCAGCCCCCCGCGGGGGAACTATGGCTACACCTTC
. | . | TRBJ2-1 | TRBV9 | CASSPAPQADNEQFF | TGTGCCAGCAGCCCAGCCCCGCAGGCCGACAATGAGCAGTTCTTC
. | . | TRBJ1-3 | TRBV24-1 | CATSDPRVSGNTIYF | TGTGCCACCAGTGATCCACGGGTTTCTGGAAACACCATATATTTT
. | . | TRBJ1-2 | TRBV4-3 | CASSQDRFGVNYGYTF | TGCGCCAGCAGCCAAGATCGGTTCGGTGTTAACTATGGCTACACCTTC
TRBD2 | . | TRBJ2-1 | TRBV19 | CASSQPSGTHNEQFF | TGTGCCAGTAGTCAGCCTAGCGGGACCCACAATGAGCAGTTCTTC
. | once | TRBJ1-5 | TRBV12-5 | CASGLQGNQPQHF | TGTGCTAGTGGTTTGCAGGGAAATCAGCCCCAGCATTTT
. | . | TRBJ2-7 | TRBV19 | CASSPRDTAYEQYF | TGTGCCAGTAGTCCCCGGGACACCGCCTACGAGCAGTACTTC
. | . | TRBJ2-1 | TRBV6-5 | CASSLTRGLDEQFF | TGTGCCAGCAGCCTGACTAGGGGGCTAGATGAGCAGTTCTTC
TRBD1 | . | TRBJ1-2 | TRBV30 | CARHSRTGDGYTF | TGTGCCCGTCACTCTCGGACAGGCGATGGCTACACCTTC
. | . | TRBJ1-3 | TRBV28 | CASSSPGGTSGNTIYF | TGTGCCAGCAGTTCTCCTGGGGGCACCTCTGGAAACACCATATATTTT
. | few | TRBJ1-3 | TRBV14 | CASSLGQHSGNTIYF | TGTGCCAGCAGCCTAGGACAGCACTCTGGAAACACCATATATTTT
. | . | TRBJ1-1 | TRBV6-1 | CASSEQRLVNTEAFF | TGTGCCAGCAGTGAACAGAGGTTAGTGAACACTGAAGCTTTCTTT
. | . | TRBJ1-2 | TRBV9 | CASSVGGGTSYGYTF | TGTGCCAGCAGCGTAGGCGGAGGGACGAGCTATGGCTACACCTTC
. | . | TRBJ1-5 | TRBV30 | CAWSERSNQPQHF | TGTGCCTGGAGTGAACGGAGCAATCAGCCCCAGCATTTT
. | . | TRBJ1-1 | TRBV3-1/TRBV3-2 | CASSNFLTGTTMNTEAFF | TGTGCCAGCAGCAATTTTCTTACCGGGACTACCATGAACACTGAAGCTTTCTTT
. | . | TRBJ2-1 | TRBV6-1 | CASSEGAGGATYNEQFF | TGTGCCAGCAGTGAAGGGGCTGGGGGGGCAACCTACAATGAGCAGTTCTTC
. | . | TRBJ1-6 | TRBV30 | CAAMRGSYNSPLHF | TGTGCCGCGATGCGGGGATCCTATAATTCACCCCTCCACTTT
. | . | TRBJ1-5 | TRBV6-1 | CASSENFGGGQPQHF | TGTGCCAGCAGTGAAAATTTTGGGGGCGGCCAGCCCCAGCATTTT
TRBD1 | . | TRBJ1-1 | TRBV2 | CASTRQGDGTEAFF | TGTGCCAGCACCCGACAGGGAGACGGGACTGAAGCTTTCTTT
. | . | TRBJ2-2 | TRBV4-3 | CASSQIDKNGELFF | TGCGCCAGCAGCCAAATTGACAAAAACGGGGAGCTGTTTTTT
. | . | TRBJ2-5 | TRBV6-5 | CASSYRWTEETQYF | TGTGCCAGCAGTTACCGTTGGACAGAGGAGACCCAGTACTTC
. | . | TRBJ1-5 | TRBV3-1/TRBV3-2 | CASSQGSQGNQPQHF | TGTGCCAGCAGCCAAGGGTCCCAGGGGAATCAGCCCCAGCATTTT
. | . | TRBJ1-5 | TRBV4-1 | CASSQAPGSNQPQHF | TGCGCCAGCAGCCAAGCCCCAGGGAGCAATCAGCCCCAGCATTTT
TRBD1 | . | TRBJ2-7 | TRBV6-5 | CASRGKETGGYEQYF | TGTGCCAGCAGGGGGAAGGAGACAGGGGGTTACGAGCAGTACTTC
TRBD1 | . | TRBJ1-6 | TRBV14 | CASRGGDRGDSPLHF | TGTGCCAGCAGGGGGGGAGACAGGGGTGATTCACCCCTCCACTTT
TRBD2 | . | TRBJ2-1 | TRBV11-3 | CASSLLAGGPSNEQFF | TGTGCCAGCAGCTTACTAGCGGGAGGGCCCTCTAATGAGCAGTTCTTC
. | . | TRBJ2-7 | TRBV6-2/TRBV6-3 | CASSYMERTYEQYF | TGTGCCAGCAGTTACATGGAGCGGACCTACGAGCAGTACTTC
. | once | TRBJ2-1 | TRBV25-1 | CASSESSVYNEQFF | TGTGCCAGCAGTGAATCTAGCGTCTACAATGAGCAGTTCTTC